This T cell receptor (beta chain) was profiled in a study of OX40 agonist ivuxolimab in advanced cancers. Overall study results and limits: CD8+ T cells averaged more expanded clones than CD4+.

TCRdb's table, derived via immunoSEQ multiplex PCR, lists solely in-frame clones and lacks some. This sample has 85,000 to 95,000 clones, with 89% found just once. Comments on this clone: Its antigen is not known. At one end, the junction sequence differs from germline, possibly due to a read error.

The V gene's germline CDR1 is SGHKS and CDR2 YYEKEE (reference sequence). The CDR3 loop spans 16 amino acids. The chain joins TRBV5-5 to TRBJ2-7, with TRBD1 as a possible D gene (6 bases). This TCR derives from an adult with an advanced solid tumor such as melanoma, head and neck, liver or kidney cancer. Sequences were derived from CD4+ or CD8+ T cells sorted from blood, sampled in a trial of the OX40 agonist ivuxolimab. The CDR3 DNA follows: TGTACCAGCAGCTTGGAACTGAGGACAGCTTCCTACGAGCAGTACTTC. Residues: CTSSLELRTASYEQYF.